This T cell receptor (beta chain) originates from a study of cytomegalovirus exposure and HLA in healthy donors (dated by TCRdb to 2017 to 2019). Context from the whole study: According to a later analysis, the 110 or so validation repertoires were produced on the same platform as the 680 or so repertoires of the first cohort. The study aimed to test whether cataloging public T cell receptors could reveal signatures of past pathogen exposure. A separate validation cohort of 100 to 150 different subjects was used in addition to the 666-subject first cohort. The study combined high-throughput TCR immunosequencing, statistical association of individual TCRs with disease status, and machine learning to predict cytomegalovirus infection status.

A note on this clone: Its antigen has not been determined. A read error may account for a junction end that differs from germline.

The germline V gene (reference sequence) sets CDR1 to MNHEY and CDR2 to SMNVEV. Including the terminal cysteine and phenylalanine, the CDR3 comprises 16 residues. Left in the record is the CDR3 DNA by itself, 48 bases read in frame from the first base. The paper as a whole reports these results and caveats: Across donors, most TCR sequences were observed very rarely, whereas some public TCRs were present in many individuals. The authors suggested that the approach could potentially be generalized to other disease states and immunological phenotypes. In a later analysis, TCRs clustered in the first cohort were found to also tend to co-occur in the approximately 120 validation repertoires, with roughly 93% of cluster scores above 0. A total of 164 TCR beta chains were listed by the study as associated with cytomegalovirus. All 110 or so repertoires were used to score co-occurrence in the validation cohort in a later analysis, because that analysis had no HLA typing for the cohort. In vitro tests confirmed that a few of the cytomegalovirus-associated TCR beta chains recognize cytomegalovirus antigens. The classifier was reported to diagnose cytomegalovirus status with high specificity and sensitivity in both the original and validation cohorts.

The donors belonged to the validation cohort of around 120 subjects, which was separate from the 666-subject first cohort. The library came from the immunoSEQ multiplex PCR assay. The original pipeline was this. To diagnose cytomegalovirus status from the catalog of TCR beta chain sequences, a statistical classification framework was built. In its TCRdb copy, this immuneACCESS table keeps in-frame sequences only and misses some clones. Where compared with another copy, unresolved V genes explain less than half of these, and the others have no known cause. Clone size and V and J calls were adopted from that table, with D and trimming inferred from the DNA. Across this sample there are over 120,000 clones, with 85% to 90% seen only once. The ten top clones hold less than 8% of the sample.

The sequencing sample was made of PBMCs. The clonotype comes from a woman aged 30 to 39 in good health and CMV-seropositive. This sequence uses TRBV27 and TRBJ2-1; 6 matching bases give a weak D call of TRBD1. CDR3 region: CASSLSDRPIYNEQFF. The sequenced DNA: TGTGCCAGCAGCTTATCCGACAGGCCGATTTACAATGAGCAGTTCTTC.